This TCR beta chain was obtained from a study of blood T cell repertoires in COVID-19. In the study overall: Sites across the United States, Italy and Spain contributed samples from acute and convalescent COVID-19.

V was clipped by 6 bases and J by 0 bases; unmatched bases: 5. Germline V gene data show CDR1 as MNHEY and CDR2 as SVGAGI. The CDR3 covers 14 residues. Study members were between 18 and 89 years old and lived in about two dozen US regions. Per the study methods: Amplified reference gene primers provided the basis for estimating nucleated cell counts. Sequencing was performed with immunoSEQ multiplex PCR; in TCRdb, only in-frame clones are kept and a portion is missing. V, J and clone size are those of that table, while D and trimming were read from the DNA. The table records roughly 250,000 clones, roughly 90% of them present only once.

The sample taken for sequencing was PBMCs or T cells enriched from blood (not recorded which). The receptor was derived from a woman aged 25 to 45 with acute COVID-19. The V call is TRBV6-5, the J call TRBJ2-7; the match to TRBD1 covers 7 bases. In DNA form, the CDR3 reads TGTGCCAGCAGAATGACAGGGAGCTCCTACGAGCAGTACTTC. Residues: CASRMTGSSYEQYF.